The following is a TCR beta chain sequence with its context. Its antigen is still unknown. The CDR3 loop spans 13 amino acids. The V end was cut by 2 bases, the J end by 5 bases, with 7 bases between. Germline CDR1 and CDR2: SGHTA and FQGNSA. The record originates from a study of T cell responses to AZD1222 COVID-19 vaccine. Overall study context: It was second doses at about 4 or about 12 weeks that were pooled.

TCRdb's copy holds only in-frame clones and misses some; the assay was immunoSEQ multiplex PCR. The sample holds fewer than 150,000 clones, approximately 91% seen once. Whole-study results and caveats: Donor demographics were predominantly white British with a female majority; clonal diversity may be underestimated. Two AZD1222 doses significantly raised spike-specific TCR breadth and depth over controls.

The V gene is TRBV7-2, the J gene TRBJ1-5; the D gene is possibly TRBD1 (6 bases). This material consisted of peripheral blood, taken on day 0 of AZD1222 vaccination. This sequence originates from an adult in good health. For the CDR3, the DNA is TGTGCCAGCAGCTTAAGGGGGGATCAGCCCCAGCATTTT. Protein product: CASSLRGDQPQHF.